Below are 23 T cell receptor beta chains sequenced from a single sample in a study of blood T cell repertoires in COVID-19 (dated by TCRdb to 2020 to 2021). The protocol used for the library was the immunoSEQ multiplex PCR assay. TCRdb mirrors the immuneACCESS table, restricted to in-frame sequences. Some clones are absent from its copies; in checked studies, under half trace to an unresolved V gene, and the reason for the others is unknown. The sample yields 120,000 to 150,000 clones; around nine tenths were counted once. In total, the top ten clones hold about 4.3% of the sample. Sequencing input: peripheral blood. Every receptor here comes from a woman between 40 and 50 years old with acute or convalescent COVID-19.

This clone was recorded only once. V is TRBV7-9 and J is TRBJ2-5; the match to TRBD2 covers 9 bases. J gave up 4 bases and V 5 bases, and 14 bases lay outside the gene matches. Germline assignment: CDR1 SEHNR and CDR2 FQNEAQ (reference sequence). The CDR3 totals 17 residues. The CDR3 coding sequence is TGTGCCAGCAGCCCGTTGCGGGGGGGCAGGTCAGCAGAGACCCAGTACTTC. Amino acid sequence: CASSPLRGGRSAETQYF.

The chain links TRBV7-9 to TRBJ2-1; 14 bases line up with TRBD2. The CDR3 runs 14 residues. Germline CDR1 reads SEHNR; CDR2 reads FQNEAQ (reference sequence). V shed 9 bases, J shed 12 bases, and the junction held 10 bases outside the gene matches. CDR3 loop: CASNVPTSGGGQFF. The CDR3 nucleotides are TGTGCCAGTAATGTCCCGACTAGCGGGGGGGGGCAGTTCTTC.

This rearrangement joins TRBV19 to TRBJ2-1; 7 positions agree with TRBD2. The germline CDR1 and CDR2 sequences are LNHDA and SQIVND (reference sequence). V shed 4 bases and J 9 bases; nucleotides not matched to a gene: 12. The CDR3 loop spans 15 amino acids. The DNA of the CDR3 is TGTGCCAGTAGTACCAGACTAGCCGGGGATGGTGAGCAGTTCTTC. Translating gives CASSTRLAGDGEQFF. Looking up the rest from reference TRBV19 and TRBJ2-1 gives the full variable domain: DGGITQSPKYLFRKEGQNVTLSCEQNLNHDAMYWYRQDPGQGLRLIYYSQIVNDFQKGDIAEGYSVSREKKESFPLTVTSAQKNPTAFYLCASSTRLAGDGEQFFGPGTRLTVL.

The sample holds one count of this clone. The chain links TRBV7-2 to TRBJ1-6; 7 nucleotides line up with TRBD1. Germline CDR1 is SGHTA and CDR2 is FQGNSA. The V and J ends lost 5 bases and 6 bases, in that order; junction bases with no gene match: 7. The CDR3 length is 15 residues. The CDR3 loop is CASSAGTAPNSPLHF. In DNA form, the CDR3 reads TGTGCCAGCAGCGCAGGGACAGCACCTAATTCACCCCTCCACTTT.

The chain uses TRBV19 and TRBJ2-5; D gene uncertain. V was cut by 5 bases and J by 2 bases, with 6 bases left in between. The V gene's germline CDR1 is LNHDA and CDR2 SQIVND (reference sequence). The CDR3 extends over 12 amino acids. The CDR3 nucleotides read TGTGCCAGTAGTCAGGTACAAGAGACCCAGTACTTC. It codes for CASSQVQETQYF.

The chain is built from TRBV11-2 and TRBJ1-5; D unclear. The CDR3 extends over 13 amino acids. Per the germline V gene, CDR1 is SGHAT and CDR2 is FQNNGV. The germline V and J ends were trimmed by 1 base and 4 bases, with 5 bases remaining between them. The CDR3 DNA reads TGTGCCAGCAGCTTAGGTCCTAATCAGCCCCAGCATTTT. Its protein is CASSLGPNQPQHF.

The DNA for the CDR3 is TGTGCCAGCAGTAGCAGGACAGGGCGCACTGAAGCTTTCTTT. This encodes CASSSRTGRTEAFF. J is TRBJ1-1 and V is TRBV6-5, with 8 bases lining up with TRBD1. Germline loops: CDR1 MNHEY, CDR2 SVGAGI. With 5 bases clipped from V and 4 bases from J, the junction kept 6 bases outside the gene matches. The CDR3 is made up of 14 amino acids.

The CDR3 DNA reads TGTGCCAGCAGCTTAGTGACAGGGGATAGCAATCAGCCCCAGCATTTT. Translated: CASSLVTGDSNQPQHF. The chain employs TRBV7-9 and TRBJ1-5; 8 nucleotides align to TRBD1. The trim removed 1 base at V and 0 bases at J, leaving 2 bases unmatched. The CDR3 runs to 16 residues. CDR1 and CDR2 (germline): SEHNR, FQNEAQ (reference sequence).

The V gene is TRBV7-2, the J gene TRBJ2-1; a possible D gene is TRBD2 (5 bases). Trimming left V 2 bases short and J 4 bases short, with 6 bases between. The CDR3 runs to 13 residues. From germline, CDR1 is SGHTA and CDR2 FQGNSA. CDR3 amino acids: CASSLIAYNEQFF. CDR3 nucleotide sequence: TGTGCCAGCAGCTTAATAGCGTACAATGAGCAGTTCTTC.

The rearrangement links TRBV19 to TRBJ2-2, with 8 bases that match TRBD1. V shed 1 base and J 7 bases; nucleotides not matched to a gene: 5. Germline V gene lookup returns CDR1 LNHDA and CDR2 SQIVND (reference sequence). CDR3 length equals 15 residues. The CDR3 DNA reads TGTGCCAGTAGTATAGGGACAGGGCTAGTCGGGGAGCTGTTTTTT. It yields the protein CASSIGTGLVGELFF.

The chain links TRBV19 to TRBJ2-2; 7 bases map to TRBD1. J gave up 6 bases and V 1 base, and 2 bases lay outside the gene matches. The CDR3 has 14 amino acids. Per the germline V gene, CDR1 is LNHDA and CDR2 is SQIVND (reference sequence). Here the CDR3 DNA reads TGTGCCAGTAGTATAGGTCAGGGGGCCGGGGAGCTGTTTTTT. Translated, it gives CASSIGQGAGELFF.

The CDR3 protein is CASRGTGHGYGYTF. CDR3 coding DNA: TGTGCCAGCAGAGGCACAGGGCACGGGTATGGCTACACCTTC. The V call is TRBV6-6, the J call TRBJ1-2; TRBD1 is a possible D gene (6 bases). CDR3 length: 14 residues. Germline V gene data show CDR1 as MNHNY and CDR2 as SVGAGI (reference sequence). V lost 6 bases and J lost 5, with 16 bases in between.

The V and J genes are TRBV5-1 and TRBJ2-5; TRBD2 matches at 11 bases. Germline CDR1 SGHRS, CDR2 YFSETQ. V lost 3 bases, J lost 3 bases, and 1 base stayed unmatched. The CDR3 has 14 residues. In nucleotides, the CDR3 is TGCGCCAGCAGCTGGGGACTAGCGGAAGAGACCCAGTACTTC. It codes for CASSWGLAEETQYF.

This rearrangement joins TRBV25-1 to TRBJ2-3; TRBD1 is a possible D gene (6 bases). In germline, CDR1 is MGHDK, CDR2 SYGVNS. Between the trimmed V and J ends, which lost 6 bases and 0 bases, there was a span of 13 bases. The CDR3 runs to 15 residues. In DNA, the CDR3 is TGTGCCAGCAGCTACAGGGCGGCTAGCACAGATACGCAGTATTTT. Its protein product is CASSYRAASTDTQYF. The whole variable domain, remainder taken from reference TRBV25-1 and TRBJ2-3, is EADIYQTPRYLVIGTGKKITLECSQTMGHDKMYWYQQDPGMELHLIHYSYGVNSTEKGDLSSESTVSRIRTEHFPLTLESARPSHTSQYLCASSYRAASTDTQYFGPGTRLTVL.

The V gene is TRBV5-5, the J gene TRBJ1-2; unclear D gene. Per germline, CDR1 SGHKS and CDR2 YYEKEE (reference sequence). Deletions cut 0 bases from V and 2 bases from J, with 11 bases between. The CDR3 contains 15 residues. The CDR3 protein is CASSLEATTNYGYTF. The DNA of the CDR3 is TGTGCCAGCAGCTTGGAAGCAACCACGAACTATGGCTACACCTTC.

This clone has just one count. The CDR3 DNA sequence: TGTGCCAGCAAGACACTCGGGAATAGCAATCAGCCCCAGCATTTT. It codes for CASKTLGNSNQPQHF. V and J are TRBV2 and TRBJ1-5; D unresolved. CDR3 size: 15 residues. V lost 7 bases to trimming and J lost 0 bases, with 13 bases between them. Germline values: CDR1 SNHLY, CDR2 FYNNEI.

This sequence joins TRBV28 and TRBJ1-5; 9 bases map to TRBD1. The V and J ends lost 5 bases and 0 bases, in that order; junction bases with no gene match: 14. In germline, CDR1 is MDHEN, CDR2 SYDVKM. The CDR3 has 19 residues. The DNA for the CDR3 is TGTGCCAGCAGTCCCGGGACAGGGAGTCTCCTTTATAGCAATCAGCCCCAGCATTTT. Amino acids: CASSPGTGSLLYSNQPQHF.

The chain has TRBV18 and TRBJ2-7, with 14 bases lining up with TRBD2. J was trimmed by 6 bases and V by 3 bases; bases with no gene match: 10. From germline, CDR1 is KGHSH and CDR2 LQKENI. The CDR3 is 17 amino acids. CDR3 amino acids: CASSPKLGLAGVSEQYF. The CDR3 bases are TGTGCCAGCTCACCGAAATTGGGACTAGCGGGAGTTTCCGAGCAGTACTTC.

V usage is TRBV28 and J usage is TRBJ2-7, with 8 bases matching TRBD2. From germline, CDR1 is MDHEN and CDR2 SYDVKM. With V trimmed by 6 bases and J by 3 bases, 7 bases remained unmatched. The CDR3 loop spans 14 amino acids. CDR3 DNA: TGTGCCAGCAGGCAACTAGCGGACGGCTACGAGCAGTACTTC. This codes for CASRQLADGYEQYF.

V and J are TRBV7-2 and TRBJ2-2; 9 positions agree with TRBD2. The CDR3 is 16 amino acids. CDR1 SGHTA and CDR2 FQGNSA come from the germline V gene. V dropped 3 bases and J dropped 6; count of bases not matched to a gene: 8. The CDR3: CASSFLSRGGAGELFF. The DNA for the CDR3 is TGTGCCAGCAGCTTCTTGTCGCGCGGGGGGGCCGGGGAGCTGTTTTTT.

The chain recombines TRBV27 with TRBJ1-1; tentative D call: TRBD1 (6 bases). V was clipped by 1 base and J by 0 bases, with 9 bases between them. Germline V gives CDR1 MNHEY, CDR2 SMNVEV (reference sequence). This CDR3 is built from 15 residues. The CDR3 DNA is TGTGCCAGCAGTTTATTTGGACAGATGAACACTGAAGCTTTCTTT. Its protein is CASSLFGQMNTEAFF.

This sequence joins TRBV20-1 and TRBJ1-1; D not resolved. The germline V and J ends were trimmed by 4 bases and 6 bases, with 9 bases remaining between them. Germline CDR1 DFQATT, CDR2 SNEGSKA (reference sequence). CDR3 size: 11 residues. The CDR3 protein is CSATAEAEAFF. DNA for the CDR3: TGCAGTGCTACGGCGGAGGCTGAAGCTTTCTTT.

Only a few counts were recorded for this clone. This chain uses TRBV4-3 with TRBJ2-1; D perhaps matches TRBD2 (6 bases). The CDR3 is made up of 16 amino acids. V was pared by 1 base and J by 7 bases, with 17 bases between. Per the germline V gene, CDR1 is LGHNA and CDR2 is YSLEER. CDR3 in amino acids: CASSQVAPGDLNEQFF. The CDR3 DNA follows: TGCGCCAGCAGCCAAGTAGCTCCGGGGGACTTGAATGAGCAGTTCTTC.